This T cell receptor (beta chain) was identified in a study of T cells in localized non-small cell lung cancer. The ends were cut back, 9 bases at V and 10 bases at J, with 22 bases in the middle. The CDR3 totals 14 residues. CDR1 is LNHDA and CDR2 is SQIVND in the germline V gene (reference sequence). In the case of this clone: Its specificity is not known.

Study results and caveats: Because sequencing included only one region (of the tumor), heterogeneity remains possible. Of the tissues analyzed, uninvolved adjacent lung showed maximal T cell clonality, greater than tumor. Those with higher blood T cell density had longer overall survival.

Only in-frame clones appear in the TCRdb table, and some are missing; sequencing was by immunoSEQ multiplex PCR. The data show 8,200 or so clones, with over 50% seen just once and around 8.6% held by the top ten. The TCR sequence derives from a male donor aged 60 or over with stage I squamous cell lung carcinoma. Sample: lymph node tissue, taken before any cancer treatment. The chain couples TRBV19 to TRBJ2-1; D possibly uses TRBD1 or TRBD2 (5 bases each). CDR3 sequence reads: CASCIRDHLGEQFF. As DNA, the CDR3 is TGTGCCAGCTGCATTCGGGACCACCTAGGGGAGCAGTTCTTC.